The source of this TCR beta chain is a study of blood T cell repertoires in COVID-19. Study information: The origin of the acute and convalescent COVID-19 samples was the United States, Italy and Spain.

This clone appeared a single time. The authors' processing: Amplification of reference gene primers was used by the study to estimate nucleated cell counts. Clones were sequenced by immunoSEQ multiplex PCR, and TCRdb holds only the in-frame ones, with some missing. V and J calls and clone size follow that table, whereas D and trimming were derived from the DNA. The data hold some 200,000 clones, with about 85% observed a single time. The clonotype comes from a man aged 60 to 69 with COVID-19, enrolled during active disease. Sequenced material: peripheral blood.

CDR3 residues: CASGSGGAYNSPLHF. The CDR3 bases are TGTGCCTCTGGGTCAGGGGGCGCGTATAATTCACCCCTCCACTTT. V is TRBV7-9 and J is TRBJ1-6, with TRBD1 matching 8 bases. Germline V lookup: CDR1 SEHNR, CDR2 FQNEAQ (reference sequence). CDR3 length: 15 amino acids. Trimming at V came to 11 bases and at J to 4 bases, leaving 10 bases not matched to a gene. Using reference TRBV7-9 and TRBJ1-6 for the parts outside the CDR3, the full variable domain is DTGVSQNPRHKITKRGQNVTFRCDPISEHNRLYWYRQTLGQGPEFLTYFQNEAQLEKSRLLSDRFSAERPKGSFSTLEIQRTEQGDSAMYLCASGSGGAYNSPLHFGNGTRLTVT.